Shown below are 25 T cell receptor beta chains from a single sample sequenced in a study of T cells in Graves' hyperthyroidism and ophthalmopathy. Amplification targeted TCR beta CDR3 regions from RNA transcripts. HTBI primers were used for first-round RT-PCR of the TCR CDR3. A single record per CDR3 protein comes from TCRdb applying MiXCR to the multiplex PCR reads. This sample has some 580,000 distinct CDR3 sequences, with about 16% found just once. The material sequenced was blood. These receptors were obtained from a middle-aged woman with Graves' ophthalmopathy.

This clonotype was picked up many times. The DNA of the CDR3 is TGTGCCAGCAGCCAAGATCGACGGGACTATGGCTACACCTTC. The encoded protein is CASSQDRRDYGYTF. The rearrangement uses TRBV3-1 and TRBJ1-2; D remains unclear. Germline CDR1 reads LGHDT; CDR2 reads YNNKEL (reference sequence). The CDR3 has 14 amino acids. Trimming took off 0 bases at V and 3 bases at J, with 8 bases between the two ends.

This clonotype was found many times. The chain couples TRBV20-1 to TRBJ2-3, with 10 bases fitting TRBD2. This CDR3 has 17 amino acids. The V and J ends lost 1 base and 2 bases, in that order; junction bases with no gene match: 9. Germline values: CDR1 DFQATT, CDR2 SNEGSKA (reference sequence). CDR3 DNA sequence: TGCAGTGCTAGAGCAGCTAGCGGGGGTTCCATCACAGATACGCAGTATTTT. The encoded protein is CSARAASGGSITDTQYF.

The table lists this clonotype with many counts. CDR3 DNA sequence: TGCAGTGCTAGTTCTTGGCAGGGATATTACGAGCAGTACTTC. Translation gives CSASSWQGYYEQYF. The chain employs TRBV20-1 and TRBJ2-7; D is possibly TRBD1 (5 bases). Germline assignment: CDR1 DFQATT and CDR2 SNEGSKA (reference sequence). V lost 3 bases and J 4 bases, leaving 16 bases between the germline ends. The CDR3 has 14 residues.

A remark on this clonotype: A single base separates this from a much larger clone, so it may be a read error. This sequence joins TRBV2 and TRBJ1-2; no reliable D call. This CDR3 is 12 amino acids long. Per the germline V gene, CDR1 is SNHLY and CDR2 is FYNNEI. Here the CDR3 reads CASSETISGHTF. In DNA, the CDR3 is TGTGCCAGCAGTGAAACTATCTCTGGCCACACCTTC.

The chain's CDR3 is CASSQGTSGGYTQYF. In DNA form, the CDR3 reads TGTGCCAGCAGCCAAGGGACTAGCGGGGGGTATACGCAGTATTTT. V is TRBV3-1 and J is TRBJ2-3; the match to TRBD2 covers 14 bases. There are 15 residues in the CDR3. The V segment lost 1 base and the J segment 7 bases; nucleotides outside the gene matches: 1. Germline V gives CDR1 LGHDT, CDR2 YNNKEL (reference sequence).

This clonotype was detected ten times or more. The chain employs TRBV18 and TRBJ1-2; possibly TRBD1 for D (5 bases). Germline V gene sequence: CDR1 KGHSH, CDR2 LQKENI. This CDR3 region has 15 residues. The germline V and J ends were trimmed by 0 bases and 0 bases, with 8 bases remaining between them. Written as DNA, the CDR3 is TGTGCCAGCTCACCACCGGGACCCCCTAACTATGGCTACACCTTC. Translating gives CASSPPGPPNYGYTF.

The rearrangement uses TRBV10-3 and TRBJ2-3; D is unresolved. This CDR3 contains 12 residues. Germline CDR1 and CDR2: ENHRY and SYGVKD. V lost 2 bases, J lost 4 bases, and 4 bases lay in between. The CDR3: CAISEGSDTQYF. CDR3 DNA: TGTGCCATCAGTGAGGGGTCAGATACGCAGTATTTT.

This clonotype was counted ten times or more. The chain carries TRBV6-2 or TRBV6-3 and TRBJ1-1; a possible D gene is TRBD1 (5 bases). The V gene lost 2 bases and the J gene lost 1 base, with 14 bases spanning the gap. The CDR3 spans 16 residues. Germline loops: CDR1 MNHEY, CDR2 SVGEGT. CDR3 sequence reads: CASSYRAGRRNTEAFF. Here the CDR3 DNA reads TGTGCCAGCAGTTACCGGGCAGGGCGGAGGAACACTGAAGCTTTCTTT.

This chain links TRBV6-2 or TRBV6-3 with TRBJ2-3; 7 bases match TRBD2. V was clipped by 7 bases and J by 5 bases; unmatched bases: 15. The CDR3 loop spans 16 amino acids. The germline V gene encodes CDR1 MNHEY and CDR2 SVGEGT. CDR3 DNA sequence: TGTGCCAGCACGCCCGGTTCCGGGGGGTACATAGATACGCAGTATTTT. Translating it yields CASTPGSGGYIDTQYF.

For this clonotype: The junction does not match germline at one end; this may be a read error. The chain couples TRBV6-2 or TRBV6-3 to TRBJ2-5; D is possibly TRBD2 (5 bases). This CDR3 spans 17 amino acids. CDR1 and CDR2 (germline): MNHEY, SVGEGT. The CDR3 coding sequence is TGTGCCGGCAGTTACTCAAACCATCCTACTAGGCCCCAGACCCAGTACTTC. This gives the protein CAGSYSNHPTRPQTQYF.

About this clonotype: A clone one base away is much larger, so this may be a read error. The genes are TRBV20-1 and TRBJ2-5; perhaps TRBD2 as D (5 bases). Germline V gene lookup returns CDR1 DFQATT and CDR2 SNEGSKA (reference sequence). CDR3 size: 13 residues. The CDR3 loop is CGAPEGIRETQYF. The CDR3 DNA follows: TGCGGTGCCCCAGAGGGAATAAGAGAGACCCAGTACTTC.

Only a few counts were recorded for this clonotype. The V call is TRBV5-6, the J call TRBJ2-2; possible D gene TRBD2, 6 bases. The ends were cut back, 4 bases at V and 5 bases at J, with 15 bases in the middle. Germline V lookup: CDR1 SGHDT, CDR2 YYEEEE. The CDR3 spans 15 residues. The CDR3 is CASSPDGGLTGELFF. DNA of the CDR3: TGTGCCAGCAGCCCGGATGGGGGACTGACCGGGGAGCTGTTTTTT.

The CDR3 sequence is CASSQDGRGAYGYTF. As DNA, the CDR3 is TGCGCCAGCAGCCAAGACGGCAGGGGGGCGTATGGCTACACCTTC. This chain connects TRBV4-1 to TRBJ1-2, with TRBD1 identical over 7 bases. The V gene's germline CDR1 is MGHRA and CDR2 YSYEKL. Trimming took 0 bases from V and 5 from J; bases not matched to a gene: 6. There are 15 residues in the CDR3.

The table lists this clonotype with a few counts. V gene TRBV19 combines with J gene TRBJ1-1; 7 nucleotides align to TRBD1. Per the germline V gene, CDR1 is LNHDA and CDR2 is SQIVND (reference sequence). The CDR3 consists of 17 residues. Trimming at V came to 1 base and at J to 2 bases, leaving 10 bases not matched to a gene. The CDR3 DNA sequence: TGTGCCAGTAGTATAGGGGGAACGACAGGGATAAACACTGAAGCTTTCTTT. Its protein product is CASSIGGTTGINTEAFF. The full variable domain, completed using reference TRBV19 and TRBJ1-1, is DGGITQSPKYLFRKEGQNVTLSCEQNLNHDAMYWYRQDPGQGLRLIYYSQIVNDFQKGDIAEGYSVSREKKESFPLTVTSAQKNPTAFYLCASSIGGTTGINTEAFFGQGTRLTVV.

This clonotype has only a few counts. This chain connects TRBV12-3 or TRBV12-4 to TRBJ2-2; D is ambiguous. V was trimmed by 7 bases and J by 4 bases, leaving 22 bases between them. The CDR3 sequence is 17 residues long. DNA for the CDR3: TGTGCCAGCATCCAATCCAAGGGTGTGTCTTTCACCGGGGAGCTGTTTTTT. Amino acid sequence: CASIQSKGVSFTGELFF.

This clonotype was counted at least ten times. The chain couples TRBV19 to TRBJ1-5; the D gene is possibly TRBD1 (6 bases). Trimming removed 9 bases at V and 0 bases at J, with 18 bases between. There are 16 residues in the CDR3. Looked up from germline, CDR1 is LNHDA and CDR2 is SQIVND (reference sequence). In nucleotides, the CDR3 is TGTGCCAGCCAAGGGGGGGGAGGATATAGCAATCAGCCCCAGCATTTT. Translation: CASQGGGGYSNQPQHF. Combining the CDR3 with reference TRBV19 and TRBJ1-5 gives the whole variable domain DGGITQSPKYLFRKEGQNVTLSCEQNLNHDAMYWYRQDPGQGLRLIYYSQIVNDFQKGDIAEGYSVSREKKESFPLTVTSAQKNPTAFYLCASQGGGGYSNQPQHFGDGTRLSIL.

This clonotype was counted only a few times. This rearrangement joins TRBV20-1 to TRBJ2-7, with TRBD2 matching over 10 bases. The V segment lost 5 bases and the J segment 7 bases; nucleotides outside the gene matches: 5. The CDR3 is 12 residues long. Germline CDR1 reads DFQATT; CDR2 reads SNEGSKA (reference sequence). The CDR3 reads CSAPSGSTEQYF. CDR3 coding DNA: TGCAGTGCTCCTAGCGGGAGTACGGAGCAGTACTTC.

In its sample, this clonotype was seen many times. The CDR3 protein is CASSLAPGLAGDEQFF. CDR3 nucleotides: TGCGCCAGCAGCTTGGCCCCGGGACTAGCGGGCGATGAGCAGTTCTTC. The V gene is TRBV5-1, the J gene TRBJ2-1; 12 nucleotides match TRBD2. The J segment lost 8 bases and the V segment lost 0 bases, leaving 6 bases of the junction unmatched. CDR3 length: 16 residues. Germline CDR1 and CDR2: SGHRS and YFSETQ.

This chain links TRBV4-1 with TRBJ2-5, with TRBD2 matching over 8 bases. CDR1 is MGHRA and CDR2 is YSYEKL in the germline V gene. CDR3 length: 16 residues. V was pared by 3 bases and J by 2 bases, with 8 bases of the junction left unmatched. The CDR3 region is CASSQAISGMQETQYF. The CDR3 bases are TGCGCCAGCAGCCAGGCGATTAGCGGGATGCAAGAGACCCAGTACTTC.

The chain joins TRBV5-1 to TRBJ2-1, with a possible D match to TRBD1 (5 bases). Germline CDR1 reads SGHRS; CDR2 reads YFSETQ. CDR3 length: 15 amino acids. V was pared by 3 bases and J by 0 bases, with 10 bases between. CDR3 residues: CASSSVQGSYNEQFF. CDR3 DNA: TGCGCCAGCAGCTCAGTCCAGGGCTCCTACAATGAGCAGTTCTTC.

The rearrangement joins TRBV27 to TRBJ1-2; 8 nucleotides align to TRBD1. CDR1 is MNHEY, CDR2 SMNVEV, per germline (reference sequence). J lost 4 bases, V lost 3 bases, and 7 bases had no gene match. The CDR3 contains 15 residues. This CDR3 reads CASSFRGRGPYGYTF. The CDR3 bases are TGTGCCAGCAGTTTCAGGGGCAGGGGGCCCTATGGCTACACCTTC.

This clonotype came up many times. It may be a read error: a sequence one base away is much more abundant. This sequence joins TRBV30 and TRBJ1-5; D gene uncertain. There are 13 residues in the CDR3. Germline V gene data show CDR1 as GTSNPN and CDR2 as SVGIG (reference sequence). V was clipped by 0 bases and J by 1 base, with 4 bases between them. CDR3 protein: CAWSVQSNQPQHF. The DNA of the CDR3 is TGTGCCTGGAGTGTACAGAGCAATCAGCCCCAGCATTTT.

This clonotype was seen once. A junction end diverges from the germline sequence, so it may reflect a read error. CDR3 sequence (DNA): TGTGCCACCAGACCCTCAGGTTCCGATGAGCAGCTCTTC. Its protein product is CATRPSGSDEQLF. J is TRBJ2-1 and V is TRBV24-1; no clear D gene. CDR3 size: 13 residues. Germline CDR1 KGHDR, CDR2 SFDVKD.

The chain joins TRBV30 to TRBJ2-7; tentatively, D is TRBD2 (5 bases). CDR3 length equals 15 residues. The V gene's germline CDR1 is GTSNPN and CDR2 SVGIG (reference sequence). V gave up 4 bases and J gave up 3 bases, with 19 bases separating them. In DNA, the CDR3 is TGTGCCTGGAACCTCCACCCCGGAGAGGGCTACGAGCAGTACTTC. Translating gives CAWNLHPGEGYEQYF. Using reference TRBV30 and TRBJ2-7 for the parts outside the CDR3, the full variable domain is SQTIHQWPATLVQPVGSPLSLECTVEGTSNPNLYWYRQAAGRGLQLLFYSVGIGQISSEVPQNLSASRPQDRQFILSSKKLLLSDSGFYLCAWNLHPGEGYEQYFGPGTRLTVT.

This clonotype came up a few times. CDR3 in amino acids: CASSMTSGNTGELFF. Here the CDR3 DNA reads TGCGCCAGCAGCATGACTAGCGGGAACACCGGGGAGCTGTTTTTT. The genes are TRBV5-1 and TRBJ2-2; 9 positions agree with TRBD2. Losses at the gene ends were 4 bases for V and 1 base for J; bases not matched to a gene: 2. The germline V gene encodes CDR1 SGHRS and CDR2 YFSETQ. The CDR3 sequence is 15 residues long.